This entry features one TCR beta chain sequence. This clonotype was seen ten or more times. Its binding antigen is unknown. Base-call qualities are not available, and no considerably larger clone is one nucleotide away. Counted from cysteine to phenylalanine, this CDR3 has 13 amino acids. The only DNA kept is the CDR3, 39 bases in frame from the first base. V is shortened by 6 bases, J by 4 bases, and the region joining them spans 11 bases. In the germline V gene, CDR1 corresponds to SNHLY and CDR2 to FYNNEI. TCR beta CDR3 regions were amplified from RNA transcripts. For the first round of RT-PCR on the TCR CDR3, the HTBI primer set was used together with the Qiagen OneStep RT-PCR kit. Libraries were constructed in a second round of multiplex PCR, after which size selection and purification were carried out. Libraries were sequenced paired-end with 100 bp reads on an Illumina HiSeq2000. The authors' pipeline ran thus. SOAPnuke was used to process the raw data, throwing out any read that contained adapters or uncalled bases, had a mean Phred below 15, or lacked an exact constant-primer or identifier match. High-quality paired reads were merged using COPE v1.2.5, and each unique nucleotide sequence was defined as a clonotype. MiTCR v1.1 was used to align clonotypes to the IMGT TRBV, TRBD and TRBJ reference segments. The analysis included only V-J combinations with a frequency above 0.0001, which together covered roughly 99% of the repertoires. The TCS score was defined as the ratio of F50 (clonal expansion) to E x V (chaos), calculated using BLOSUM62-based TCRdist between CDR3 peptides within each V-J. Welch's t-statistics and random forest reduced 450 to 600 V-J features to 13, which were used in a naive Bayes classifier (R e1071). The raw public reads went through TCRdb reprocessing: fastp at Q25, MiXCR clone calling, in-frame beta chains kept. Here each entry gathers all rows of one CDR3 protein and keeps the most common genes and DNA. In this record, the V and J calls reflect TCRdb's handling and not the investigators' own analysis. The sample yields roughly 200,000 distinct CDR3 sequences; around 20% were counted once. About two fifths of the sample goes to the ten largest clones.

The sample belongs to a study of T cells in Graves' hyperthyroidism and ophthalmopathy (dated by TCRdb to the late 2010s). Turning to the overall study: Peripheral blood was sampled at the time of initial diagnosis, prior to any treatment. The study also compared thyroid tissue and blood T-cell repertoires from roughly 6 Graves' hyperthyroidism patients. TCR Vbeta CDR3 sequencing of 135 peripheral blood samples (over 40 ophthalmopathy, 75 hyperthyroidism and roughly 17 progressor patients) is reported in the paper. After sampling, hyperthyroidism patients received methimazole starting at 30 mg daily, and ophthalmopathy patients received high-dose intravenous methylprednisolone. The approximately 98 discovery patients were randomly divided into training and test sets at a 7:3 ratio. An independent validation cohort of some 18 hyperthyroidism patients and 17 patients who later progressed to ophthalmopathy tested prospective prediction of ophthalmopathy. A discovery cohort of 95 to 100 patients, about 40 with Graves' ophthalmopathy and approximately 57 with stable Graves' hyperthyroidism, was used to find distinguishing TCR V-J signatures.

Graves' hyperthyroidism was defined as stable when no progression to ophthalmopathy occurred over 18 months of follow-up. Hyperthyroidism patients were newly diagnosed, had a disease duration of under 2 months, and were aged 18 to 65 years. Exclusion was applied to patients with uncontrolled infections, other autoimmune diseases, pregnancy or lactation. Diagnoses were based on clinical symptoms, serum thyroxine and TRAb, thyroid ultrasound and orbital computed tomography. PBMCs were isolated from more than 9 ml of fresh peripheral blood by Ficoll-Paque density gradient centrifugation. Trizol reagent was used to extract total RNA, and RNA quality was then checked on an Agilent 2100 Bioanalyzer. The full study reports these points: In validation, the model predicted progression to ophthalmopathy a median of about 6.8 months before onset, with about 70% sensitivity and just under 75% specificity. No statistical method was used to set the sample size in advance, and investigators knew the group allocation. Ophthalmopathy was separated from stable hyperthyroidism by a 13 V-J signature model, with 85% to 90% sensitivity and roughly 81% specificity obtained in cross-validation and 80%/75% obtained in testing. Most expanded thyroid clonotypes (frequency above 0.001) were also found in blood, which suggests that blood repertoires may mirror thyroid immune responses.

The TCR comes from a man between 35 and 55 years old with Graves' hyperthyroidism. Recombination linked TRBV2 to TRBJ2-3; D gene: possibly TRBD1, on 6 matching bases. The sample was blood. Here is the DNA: TGTGCCAGCAGATATGGGACACCAGATACGCAGTATTTT. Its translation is CASRYGTPDTQYF.